This record looks at one T cell receptor beta chain sequence and its context. Antigen unknown. Trimming removed 6 bases at V and 6 bases at J, with 14 bases between. The CDR3 is made up of 14 amino acids. Germline V gene data show CDR1 as MNHNY and CDR2 as SVGAGI (reference sequence). For the second PCR, which ran for 7 to 11 cycles, a sample-barcoded 5' primer and a J-beta primer mix were used. TCRdb called the 5' RACE reads again in MiXCR, with one record for every CDR3 protein. The table records 600,000 to 650,000 distinct CDR3 sequences, under 70% of them present only once. The data originate from a study of blood T cells in healthy people across ages. The study, taken as a whole, reports: Higher diversity, along with more naive CD4+ cells, distinguished long-lived donors from aged donors.

The chain employs TRBV6-6 and TRBJ2-2; perhaps TRBD2 as D (6 bases). Sequences were obtained from blood. The sequence came from a man in his sixties in good health. The CDR3 protein is CASSREGEAGELFF. Written as DNA, the CDR3 is TGTGCCAGCAGCCGGGAAGGGGAGGCCGGGGAGCTGTTTTTT.